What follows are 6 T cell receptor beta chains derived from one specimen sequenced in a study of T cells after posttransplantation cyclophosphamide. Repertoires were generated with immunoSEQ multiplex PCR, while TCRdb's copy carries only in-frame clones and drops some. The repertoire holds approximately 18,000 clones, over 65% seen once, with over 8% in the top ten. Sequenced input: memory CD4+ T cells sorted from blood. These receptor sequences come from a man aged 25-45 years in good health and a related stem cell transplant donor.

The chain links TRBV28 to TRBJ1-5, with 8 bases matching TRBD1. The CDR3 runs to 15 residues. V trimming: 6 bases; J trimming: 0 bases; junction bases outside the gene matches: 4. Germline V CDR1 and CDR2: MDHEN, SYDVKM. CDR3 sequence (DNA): TGTGCCAGCAGGTACAGGGGGTATAGCAATCAGCCCCAGCATTTT. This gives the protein CASRYRGYSNQPQHF.

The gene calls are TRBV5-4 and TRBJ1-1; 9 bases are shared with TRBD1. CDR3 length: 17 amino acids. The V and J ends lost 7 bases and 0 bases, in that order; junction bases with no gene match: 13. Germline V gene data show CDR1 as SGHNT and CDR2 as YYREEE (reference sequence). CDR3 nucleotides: TGTGCCAGCCACCGAGTCCGGGACAGGGTCTTGAACACTGAAGCTTTCTTT. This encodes CASHRVRDRVLNTEAFF. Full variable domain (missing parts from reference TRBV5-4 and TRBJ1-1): ETGVTQSPTHLIKTRGQQVTLRCSSQSGHNTVSWYQQALGQGPQFIFQYYREEENGRGNFPPRFSGLQFPNYSSELNVNALELDDSALYLCASHRVRDRVLNTEAFFGQGTRLTVV.

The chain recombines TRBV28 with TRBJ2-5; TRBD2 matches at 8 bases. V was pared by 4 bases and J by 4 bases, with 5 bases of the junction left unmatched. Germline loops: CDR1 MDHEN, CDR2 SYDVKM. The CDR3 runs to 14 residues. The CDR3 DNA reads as TGTGCCAGCAGTTCCCCGGGAGGGGCAGAGACCCAGTACTTC. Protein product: CASSSPGGAETQYF. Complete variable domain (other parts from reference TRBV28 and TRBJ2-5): DVKVTQSSRYLVKRTGEKVFLECVQDMDHENMFWYRQDPGLGLRLIYFSYDVKMKEKGDIPEGYSVSREKKERFSLILESASTNQTSMYLCASSSPGGAETQYFGPGTRLLVL.

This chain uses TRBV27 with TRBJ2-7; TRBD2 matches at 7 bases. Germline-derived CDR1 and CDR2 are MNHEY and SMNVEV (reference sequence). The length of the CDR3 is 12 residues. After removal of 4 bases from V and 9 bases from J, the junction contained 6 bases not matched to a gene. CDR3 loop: CASSSLGGVQYF. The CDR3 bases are TGTGCCAGCAGTTCACTTGGGGGGGTGCAGTACTTC.

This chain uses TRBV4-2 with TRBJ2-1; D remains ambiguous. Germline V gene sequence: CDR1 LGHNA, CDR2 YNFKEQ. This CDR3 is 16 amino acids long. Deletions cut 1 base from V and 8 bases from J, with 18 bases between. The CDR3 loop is CASSQAVQLVVDEQFF. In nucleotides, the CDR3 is TGTGCCAGCAGCCAAGCGGTACAGTTGGTCGTCGATGAGCAGTTCTTC.

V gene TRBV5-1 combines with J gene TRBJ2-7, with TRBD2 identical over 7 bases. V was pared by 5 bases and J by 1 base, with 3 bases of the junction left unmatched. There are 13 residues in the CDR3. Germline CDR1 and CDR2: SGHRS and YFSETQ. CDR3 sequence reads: CASRREGSYEQYF. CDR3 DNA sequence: TGCGCCAGCAGAAGGGAGGGGTCCTACGAGCAGTACTTC.